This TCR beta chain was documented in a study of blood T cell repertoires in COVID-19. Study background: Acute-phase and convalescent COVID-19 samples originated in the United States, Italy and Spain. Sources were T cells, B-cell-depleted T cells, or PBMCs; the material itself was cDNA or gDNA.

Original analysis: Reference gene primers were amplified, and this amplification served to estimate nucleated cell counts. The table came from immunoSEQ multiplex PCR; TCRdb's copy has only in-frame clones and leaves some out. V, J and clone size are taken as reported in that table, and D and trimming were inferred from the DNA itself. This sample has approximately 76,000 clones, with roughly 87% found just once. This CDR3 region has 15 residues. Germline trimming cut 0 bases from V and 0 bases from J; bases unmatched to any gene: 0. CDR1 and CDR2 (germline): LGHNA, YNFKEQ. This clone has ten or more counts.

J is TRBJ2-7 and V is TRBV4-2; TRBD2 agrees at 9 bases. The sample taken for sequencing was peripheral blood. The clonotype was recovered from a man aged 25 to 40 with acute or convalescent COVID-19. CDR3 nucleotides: TGTGCCAGCAGCCAAGATAGCGGGAGCTCCTACGAGCAGTACTTC. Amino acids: CASSQDSGSSYEQYF.